These 30 T cell receptor beta chains were sequenced from one sample in a study of CD8 T cells in Susac syndrome. Reverse transcription used about 0.45 to 1 ug RNA and random hexamers. TCRdb passed the immunoSEQ multiplex PCR reads through MiXCR, listing each CDR3 protein once. This sample has 95,000 to 150,000 distinct CDR3 sequences, with more than 90% found just once. Sequencing input: CD4+ T cells from PBMCs. The source is a human donor in good health.

This chain joins TRBV10-3 and TRBJ2-7; a weak D match, TRBD2 (6 bases). The germline CDR1 and CDR2 sequences are ENHRY and SYGVKD. The CDR3 loop spans 12 amino acids. V dropped 7 bases and J dropped 3 bases, with 10 bases sitting between them. CDR3 region: CAIKEGNYEQYF. DNA for the CDR3: TGTGCCATCAAGGAGGGGAACTACGAGCAGTACTTC.

The chain uses TRBV5-1 and TRBJ2-1; maybe TRBD2 (6 bases). From germline, CDR1 is SGHRS and CDR2 YFSETQ. This CDR3 is built from 15 residues. V lost 0 bases to trimming and J lost 6 bases, with 13 bases between them. CDR3 sequence (DNA): TGCGCCAGCAGCTTGGAAGCGGGCTTATTCAATGAGCAGTTCTTC. It translates to CASSLEAGLFNEQFF.

The chain joins TRBV20-1 to TRBJ1-1; D remains ambiguous. Trimming stripped 0 bases from V and 5 bases from J, with 13 bases between. Germline CDR1 DFQATT, CDR2 SNEGSKA (reference sequence). The CDR3 covers 14 residues. The CDR3 bases are TGCAGTGCTAGAGATCGGAGGTCAATGACTGAAGCTTTCTTT. Residues: CSARDRRSMTEAFF.

The CDR3 loop reads CASGEGETQYF. As DNA, the CDR3 is TGCGCCAGCGGGGAGGGAGAGACCCAGTACTTC. The chain uses TRBV5-1 and TRBJ2-5; 7 bases are a match to TRBD2. CDR3 size: 11 residues. Trimming took 7 bases from V and 4 from J; bases not matched to a gene: 1. In germline, CDR1 is SGHRS, CDR2 YFSETQ.

The rearrangement links TRBV7-9 to TRBJ1-2; D unclear. CDR1 SEHNR and CDR2 FQNEAQ come from the germline V gene (reference sequence). The V and J ends lost 2 bases and 8 bases respectively, with 15 bases between them. The CDR3 covers 14 residues. The CDR3: CASSLTVDDAGYTF. CDR3 nucleotide sequence: TGTGCCAGCAGCTTAACGGTGGACGACGCCGGCTACACCTTC.

The V gene is TRBV29-1, the J gene TRBJ2-5; D assignment may be TRBD1 or TRBD2 (5 bases each). Germline assignment: CDR1 SQVTM and CDR2 ANQGSEA. The V gene lost 7 bases and the J gene lost 4 bases, with 16 bases spanning the gap. CDR3 length: 13 amino acids. CDR3 DNA sequence: TGCAGCGGGGGTCGGGGCTCCGGAGAGACCCAGTACTTC. Residues: CSGGRGSGETQYF.

The chain recombines TRBV18 with TRBJ2-1, with D tentatively TRBD2 (6 bases). The CDR3 spans 16 residues. The germline V gene has CDR1 KGHSH and CDR2 LQKENI. V was shortened by 3 bases and J by 4 bases, with 16 bases between the two germline ends. CDR3 loop: CASSPIGGTFYNEQFF. CDR3 nucleotides: TGTGCCAGCTCACCCATCGGCGGGACCTTTTACAATGAGCAGTTCTTC.

The chain carries TRBV10-3 and TRBJ2-5; D perhaps matches TRBD2 (5 bases). V gave up 6 bases and J gave up 0 bases, with 8 bases separating them. Germline assignment: CDR1 ENHRY and CDR2 SYGVKD. This CDR3 contains 13 residues. The DNA of the CDR3 is TGTGCCATCAGGAGGGAGTACCAAGAGACCCAGTACTTC. It specifies CAIRREYQETQYF.

V is TRBV12-3 or TRBV12-4 and J is TRBJ2-3; 9 nucleotides line up with TRBD2. Losses at the gene ends were 4 bases for V and 3 bases for J; bases not matched to a gene: 5. This CDR3 is 15 amino acids long. The CDR3 is CASSSPSGKTDTQYF. The CDR3 DNA is TGTGCCAGCAGTTCCCCTAGCGGGAAAACAGATACGCAGTATTTT.

V usage is TRBV6-2 or TRBV6-3 and J usage is TRBJ2-1; 9 bases are shared with TRBD1. Germline assignment: CDR1 MNHEY and CDR2 SVGEGT. J lost 3 bases, V lost 0 bases, and 3 bases had no gene match. The CDR3 is made up of 16 amino acids. The DNA of the CDR3 is TGTGCCAGCAGTTACTCACAGGGGGCGGTCTACAATGAGCAGTTCTTC. It encodes CASSYSQGAVYNEQFF.

The chain joins TRBV28 to TRBJ2-5, with D perhaps matching TRBD2 (6 bases). There are 15 residues in the CDR3. The germline CDR1 and CDR2 sequences are MDHEN and SYDVKM. V lost 5 bases, J lost 5 bases, and 18 bases lay in between. The CDR3 loop reads CASSPPGLVSETQYF. CDR3 coding DNA: TGTGCCAGCAGTCCACCGGGACTTGTTTCGGAGACCCAGTACTTC.

This clonotype has only a few counts. V and J are TRBV2 and TRBJ2-7; tentatively, D is TRBD2 (5 bases). Germline assignment: CDR1 SNHLY and CDR2 FYNNEI. Trimming stripped 2 bases from V and 4 bases from J, with 15 bases between. The CDR3 covers 15 residues. The CDR3 bases are TGTGCCAGCAGTGAAACGAGGGAGCTTAGGTACGAGCAGTACTTC. This codes for CASSETRELRYEQYF.

The chain recombines TRBV24-1 with TRBJ2-1, with D possibly TRBD2 on 6 matching bases. The CDR3 length is 12 residues. The V end lost 10 bases, the J end lost 7 bases, and 13 bases lay between the germline ends. Germline V gene data show CDR1 as KGHDR and CDR2 as SFDVKD. The CDR3 is CATQGLANEQFF. Written as DNA, the CDR3 is TGTGCCACTCAGGGACTCGCGAATGAGCAGTTCTTC.

This clonotype was observed a handful of times. The chain couples TRBV29-1 to TRBJ2-7, with unresolved D. V was clipped by 5 bases and J by 4 bases, with 6 bases between them. The CDR3 sequence is 10 residues long. In germline, CDR1 is SQVTM, CDR2 ANQGSEA. CDR3 bases: TGCAGCGTTTACAGTTACGAGCAGTACTTC. The encoded protein is CSVYSYEQYF.

V and J are TRBV7-2 and TRBJ2-5; 7 bases map to TRBD2. The V segment lost 5 bases and the J segment 5 bases; nucleotides outside the gene matches: 8. This CDR3 region has 14 residues. Germline V gene sequence: CDR1 SGHTA, CDR2 FQGNSA. The CDR3 coding sequence is TGTGCCAGCAGCCCTTCGAGGCGGGGGGAGACCCAGTACTTC. This gives the protein CASSPSRRGETQYF. Full variable domain (outside the CDR3, taken from reference TRBV7-2 and TRBJ2-5): GAGVSQSPSNKVTEKGKDVELRCDPISGHTALYWYRQSLGQGLEFLIYFQGNSAPDKSGLPSDRFSAERTGGSVSTLTIQRTQQEDSAVYLCASSPSRRGETQYFGPGTRLLVL.

This chain joins TRBV7-2 and TRBJ1-5, with D unresolved. Germline values: CDR1 SGHTA, CDR2 FQGNSA. Trimming stripped 5 bases from V and 3 bases from J, with 8 bases between. The CDR3 runs to 13 residues. This chain's CDR3 is CASSASINQPQHF. CDR3 DNA: TGTGCCAGCAGCGCGAGCATCAATCAGCCCCAGCATTTT.

The chain links TRBV25-1 to TRBJ2-2; perhaps D is TRBD1 or TRBD2 (5 bases each). Germline V lookup: CDR1 MGHDK, CDR2 SYGVNS. The CDR3 is made up of 15 amino acids. Trimming cost V 1 base and J 7 bases, with 13 bases left between them. CDR3 protein: CASSELGTSHGELFF. The DNA of the CDR3 is TGTGCCAGCAGTGAATTGGGGACCAGTCACGGGGAGCTGTTTTTT.

The V and J genes are TRBV3-1 and TRBJ2-1, with 12 bases lining up with TRBD2. Germline lookup yields CDR1 LGHDT and CDR2 YNNKEL (reference sequence). CDR3 length equals 18 residues. With V trimmed by 1 base and J by 8 bases, 12 bases remained unmatched. The CDR3 protein is CASSQGAYLRLAGDEQFF. The DNA of the CDR3 is TGTGCCAGCAGCCAAGGTGCTTACCTACGACTAGCGGGAGATGAGCAGTTCTTC.

The chain combines TRBV19 with TRBJ2-7; D is possibly TRBD1 (7 bases). Germline lookup yields CDR1 LNHDA and CDR2 SQIVND (reference sequence). CDR3 length equals 14 residues. V was cut by 2 bases and J by 2 bases, with 10 bases left in between. The CDR3 DNA follows: TGTGCCAGTAGTATATCAGGGGGGCCCTACGAGCAGTACTTC. As protein: CASSISGGPYEQYF.

The chain links TRBV7-2 to TRBJ1-1, with 7 bases identical to TRBD1. J was trimmed by 2 bases and V by 1 base; bases with no gene match: 4. CDR3 length: 15 amino acids. CDR1 is SGHTA, CDR2 FQGNSA, per germline. The DNA of the CDR3 is TGTGCCAGCAGCTTAGTCGGGACAGCCAACACTGAAGCTTTCTTT. This gives the protein CASSLVGTANTEAFF.

The rearrangement uses TRBV12-3 or TRBV12-4 and TRBJ1-4, with D unclear. This CDR3 contains 15 residues. V was pared by 3 bases and J by 6 bases, with 14 bases between. DNA for the CDR3: TGTGCCAGCAGTTTCATGGGGTCCCCTTATGAAAAACTGTTTTTT. Its translation is CASSFMGSPYEKLFF.

The chain employs TRBV15 and TRBJ1-2, with no clear D. Trimming removed 3 bases at V and 4 bases at J, with 9 bases between. The germline CDR1 and CDR2 sequences are LNHNV and YYDKDF (reference sequence). The CDR3 extends over 13 amino acids. CDR3 coding DNA: TGTGCCACCAGCAGTACAGCGTCCTATGGCTACACCTTC. This gives the protein CATSSTASYGYTF.

The rearrangement joins TRBV20-1 to TRBJ2-3, with 11 bases fitting TRBD2. Germline-derived CDR1 and CDR2 are DFQATT and SNEGSKA (reference sequence). V dropped 2 bases and J dropped 0; count of bases not matched to a gene: 4. The CDR3 loop spans 16 amino acids. Here the CDR3 reads CSARSLAGGSTDTQYF. CDR3 DNA sequence: TGCAGTGCTAGATCCTTAGCGGGAGGGAGCACAGATACGCAGTATTTT.

This clonotype appeared once. The V and J genes are TRBV10-3 and TRBJ2-1; D is undetermined. Germline values: CDR1 ENHRY, CDR2 SYGVKD. V lost 3 bases, J lost 0 bases, and 3 bases lay in between. This CDR3 has 13 amino acids. DNA of the CDR3: TGTGCCATCAGTGAAAGCTCCTACAATGAGCAGTTCTTC. Its protein is CAISESSYNEQFF.

The chain employs TRBV29-1 and TRBJ2-3; the D gene could be TRBD1 or TRBD2 (6 bases each). Trimming left V 6 bases short and J 1 base short, with 26 bases between. Germline CDR1 reads SQVTM; CDR2 reads ANQGSEA. The CDR3 runs 18 residues. The CDR3 coding sequence is TGCAGCGTGGAGGGGGGCAGGGGAGGTGTATTCGGCACAGATACGCAGTATTTT. Translated: CSVEGGRGGVFGTDTQYF.

The chain employs TRBV4-1 and TRBJ1-3; D may be TRBD1 (5 bases). The germline CDR1 and CDR2 sequences are MGHRA and YSYEKL. CDR3 length equals 18 residues. V lost 0 bases to trimming and J lost 0 bases, with 15 bases between them. The CDR3 is CASSQEGTEGVSGNTIYF. Written as DNA, the CDR3 is TGCGCCAGCAGCCAAGAGGGAACGGAAGGGGTCTCTGGAAACACCATATATTTT.

This chain links TRBV2 with TRBJ2-2; D remains unclear. The CDR3 has 14 amino acids. Trimming shortened V by 3 bases and J by 5 bases, and 10 bases separated the two germline ends. Germline-derived CDR1 and CDR2 are SNHLY and FYNNEI. The CDR3 nucleotides are TGTGCCAGCAGTGAGTTCGGTGGGACCGGGGAGCTGTTTTTT. As protein: CASSEFGGTGELFF.

As DNA, the CDR3 is TGTGCCAGCAGTTCCAGACAGACTAATGAAAAACTGTTTTTT. Its protein is CASSSRQTNEKLFF. The V gene is TRBV28, the J gene TRBJ1-4, with TRBD1 as a possible D gene (5 bases). The germline V and J ends were trimmed by 4 bases and 2 bases, with 8 bases remaining between them. CDR1 and CDR2 (germline): MDHEN, SYDVKM. This CDR3 spans 14 amino acids. The whole variable domain, remainder taken from reference TRBV28 and TRBJ1-4, is DVKVTQSSRYLVKRTGEKVFLECVQDMDHENMFWYRQDPGLGLRLIYFSYDVKMKEKGDIPEGYSVSREKKERFSLILESASTNQTSMYLCASSSRQTNEKLFFGSGTQLSVL.

The chain carries TRBV5-1 and TRBJ1-2; D call uncertain. The CDR3 extends over 14 amino acids. V dropped 3 bases and J dropped 1 base, with 10 bases sitting between them. Germline-derived CDR1 and CDR2 are SGHRS and YFSETQ. CDR3 sequence: CASSSFSDNYGYTF. The CDR3 DNA is TGCGCCAGCAGCTCCTTCTCTGATAACTATGGCTACACCTTC.

The chain carries TRBV24-1 and TRBJ2-3; the D gene is possibly TRBD2 (6 bases). The length of the CDR3 is 15 residues. Germline V gene data show CDR1 as KGHDR and CDR2 as SFDVKD. The V end lost 5 bases, the J end lost 2 bases, and 13 bases lay between the germline ends. The CDR3 DNA reads TGTGCCACCAGTGCCACGGGAGAGTACACAGATACGCAGTATTTT. Amino acids: CATSATGEYTDTQYF.